The entry below describes one T cell receptor beta chain. What it binds is unknown. The data were taken from a study of CD8+ T cells in alopecia areata. Study-level background: In an open-label trial, patients got 5 to 10 mg tofacitinib twice daily.

General study points: Lesional scalp, notably in alopecia totalis/universalis, had clonality above that of normal scalp.

Once RNA had been extracted, it was reverse transcribed into cDNA to act as the sequencing template. The table came from immunoSEQ multiplex PCR; TCRdb's copy has only in-frame clones and leaves some out. The sample lists approximately 100,000 clones; over 40% were seen once. The germline V gene has CDR1 GTSNPN and CDR2 SVGIG (reference sequence). V was cut by 0 bases and J by 4 bases, with 10 bases left in between. There are 14 residues in the CDR3. V gene TRBV30 combines with J gene TRBJ1-5; D call uncertain. The TCR sequence derives from a human donor with alopecia areata. The sequenced sample was CD4+ T cells sorted from blood. In nucleotides, the CDR3 is TGTGCCTGGAGTGTCTTGGGGAGGAATCAGCCCCAGCATTTT. Amino acids: CAWSVLGRNQPQHF.